This entry lists 2 T cell receptor beta chains sequenced from one sample in a study of T-cell reconstitution after alpha-beta-depleted transplantation in children. Unique molecular identifiers were incorporated into the prepared TCRbeta library. TCRdb fed the PCR reads into MiXCR, producing one record per CDR3 protein. The repertoire holds 200,000 to 250,000 distinct CDR3 sequences, approximately 10% seen once, with roughly 30% in the top ten. This sample comprised PBMCs, obtained before TCRalphabeta/CD19-depleted stem cell transplant. Every receptor here comes from a child less than two years old with acute myeloid leukemia, due to receive a stem cell transplant.

The table lists this clonotype with many counts. The chain carries TRBV6-1 and TRBJ2-3, with 8 bases fitting TRBD2. CDR1 and CDR2 (germline): MNHNS, SASEGT. CDR3 length equals 16 residues. The junction had 16 bases not matched to a gene; V was cut back by 8 bases and J by 6 bases. The CDR3 region has the DNA TGTGCCAGCGCGAGCGGGAGTTTGGGGGCCTCGGATACGCAGTATTTT. Translated, it gives CASASGSLGASDTQYF.

Ten or more counts support this clonotype. The chain has TRBV12-3 or TRBV12-4 and TRBJ1-4; 7 bases are shared with TRBD1. V shed 5 bases, J shed 7 bases, and the junction held 7 bases outside the gene matches. The CDR3 is 14 residues long. In DNA form, the CDR3 reads TGTGCCAGCAGTGTTGCCGGGACAGTTGAAAAACTGTTTTTT. This gives the protein CASSVAGTVEKLFF.